The clone carrying this TCR beta chain has at least ten counts. Its specificity is unknown. This CDR3 has 15 residues. The V and J ends lost 4 bases and 0 bases, in that order; junction bases with no gene match: 3. Germline loops: CDR1 MGHRA, CDR2 YSYEKL. The source of the sample is a study of T cell repertoires in cytomegalovirus infection. Study details: Recently identified HLA-C-restricted CMV epitopes were used, and well-studied HLA-B-restricted CMV epitopes were used as well. Overall study findings and caveats: Cumulative public TCR beta family frequency identified carriers of CMV plus the relevant HLA. Across the ex vivo response, the dominant clonotypes were HLA-C-restricted CMV-specific TCR beta clonotypes.

TCRdb redid the calling of the reads with MiXCR, one entry per CDR3 protein. The data contain roughly 990,000 distinct CDR3 sequences, roughly 30% of them singletons. This chain uses TRBV4-1 with TRBJ2-1, with 7 nucleotides matching TRBD1. The receptor comes from a human donor in good health (CMV status not recorded). Some clones in this sample may be carry-over from other donors' samples. The material was cultured CD8+ T cells from PBMCs, obtained from culture after CMV antigen stimulation. CDR3 residues: CASSLTGHSYNEQFF. For the CDR3, the DNA is TGCGCCAGCAGCCTGACAGGGCACTCCTACAATGAGCAGTTCTTC.